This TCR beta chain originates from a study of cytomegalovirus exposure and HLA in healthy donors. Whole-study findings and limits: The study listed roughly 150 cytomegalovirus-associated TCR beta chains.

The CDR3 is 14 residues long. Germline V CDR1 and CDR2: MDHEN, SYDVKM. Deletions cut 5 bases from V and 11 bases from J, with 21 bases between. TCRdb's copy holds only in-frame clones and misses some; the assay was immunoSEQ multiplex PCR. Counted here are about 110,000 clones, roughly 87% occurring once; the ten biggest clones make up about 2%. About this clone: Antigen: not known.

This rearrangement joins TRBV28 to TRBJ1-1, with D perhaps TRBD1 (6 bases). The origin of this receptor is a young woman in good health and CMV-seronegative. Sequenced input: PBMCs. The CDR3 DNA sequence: TGTGCCAGCAGTCCTCTCCCTCCATTCCAGGGGGCTTTCTTT. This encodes CASSPLPPFQGAFF.